The T cell receptor beta chain described here comes from a study of neoadjuvant anti-PD-1 for oral cavity cancer. Overall study context: Non-progressing patients received a fourth nivolumab dose near day 43, then surgery on days 50-56. Overall study findings and caveats: Only three patients per response group were TCR-analyzed; validation needed.

Regarding this clone: Its antigen is not known.

Sequencing was performed with immunoSEQ multiplex PCR; in TCRdb, only in-frame clones are kept and a portion is missing. This repertoire shows over 11,000 clones, 75% found once; its top ten account for less than 2.5%. As to time point: after neoadjuvant nivolumab, at surgical resection. Patients were newly diagnosed with stage II-IVA oral cavity squamous cell carcinoma without prior systemic or radiation treatment. This CDR3 has 15 amino acids. J was trimmed by 9 bases and V by 10 bases; bases with no gene match: 15. Germline lookup yields CDR1 MNHEY and CDR2 SVGAGI. The TCR originated in a person between 40 and 79 years old with oral cavity squamous cell carcinoma. Here the sequenced sample was PBMCs, taken after nivolumab (anti-PD-1) treatment. The chain employs TRBV6-5 and TRBJ2-1, with TRBD2 identical over 10 bases. The CDR3 protein is CATRSEGLALAEQFF. In nucleotides, the CDR3 is TGTGCCACTAGGTCTGAGGGACTAGCGTTAGCTGAGCAGTTCTTC.